This T cell receptor beta chain was captured by sequencing in a study of shared clonotypes between healthy human individuals. Broader study findings: Sampling covered nothing but blood. Tissue TCR repertoires likely differ from those found in blood.

A note on this clone: Its specificity is not known.

The material for each subset, its genomic DNA, was split evenly across several immunoSEQ plates. Replicate PCRs were loaded with around 280 ng DNA from unsorted PBMC, 29,000 or so T cell genomes. It was on ten immunoSEQ deep assay plates that unsorted PBMC DNA was sequenced. Here immunoSEQ multiplex PCR was the method, and the copy in TCRdb shows in-frame clones only, minus some. The sample holds some 490,000 clones; 78% are singletons and the top ten take 9.5% to 15%. Material: PBMCs. This TCR was recovered from a middle-aged woman in good health. Some clones in this sample may be carry-over from other donors' samples.

Written as DNA, the CDR3 is TGTGCCAGCAGCCCGAGCTGGGGGGCTGGGAATTCACCCCTCCACTTT. This codes for CASSPSWGAGNSPLHF. The J gene is TRBJ1-6, the V gene TRBV9, with D perhaps TRBD1 (6 bases). This CDR3 has 16 residues. V was pared by 4 bases and J by 7 bases, with 18 bases between. Germline values: CDR1 SGDLS, CDR2 YYNGEE.